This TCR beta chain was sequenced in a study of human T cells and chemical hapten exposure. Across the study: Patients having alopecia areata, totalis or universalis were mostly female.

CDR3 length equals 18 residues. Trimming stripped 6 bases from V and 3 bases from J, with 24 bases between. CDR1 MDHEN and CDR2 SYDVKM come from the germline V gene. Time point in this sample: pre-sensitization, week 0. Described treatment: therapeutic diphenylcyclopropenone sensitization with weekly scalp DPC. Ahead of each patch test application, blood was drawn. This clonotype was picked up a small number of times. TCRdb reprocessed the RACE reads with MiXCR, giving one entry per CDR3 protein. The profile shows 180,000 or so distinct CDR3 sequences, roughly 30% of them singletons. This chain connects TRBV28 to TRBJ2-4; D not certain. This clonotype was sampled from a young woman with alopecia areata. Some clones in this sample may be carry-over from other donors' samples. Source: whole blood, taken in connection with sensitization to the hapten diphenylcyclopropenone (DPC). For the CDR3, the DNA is TGTGCCAGCAGCCCTTCTGCCGGGCTCGGATCGGGCAAAAACATTCAGTACTTC. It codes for CASSPSAGLGSGKNIQYF.